Below, 14 T cell receptor beta chains from the same sample are listed, as sequenced in a study of T-cell memory formation after mild COVID-19. TCRdb re-called the 5' RACE reads with MiXCR, one entry per CDR3 protein. The sample consists of about 340,000 distinct CDR3 sequences, over 20% of them appearing once. Sequenced: PBMCs or a T cell subset sorted from them (not recorded which). The receptors were sampled from an adult woman who had mild COVID-19 (a few samples of this study predate the infection). Cell type and time point are not known.

The chain carries TRBV6-5 and TRBJ1-4; 7 bases are a match to TRBD1. The CDR3 extends over 15 amino acids. Germline V gene lookup returns CDR1 MNHEY and CDR2 SVGAGI. With V trimmed by 5 bases and J by 10 bases, 13 bases remained unmatched. The DNA for the CDR3 is TGTGCCAGCAGTAACAGGGGTGCAGGGTCTCGAAAACTGTTTTTT. Encoded protein: CASSNRGAGSRKLFF.

The chain combines TRBV4-1 with TRBJ2-7, with D unresolved. Per the germline V gene, CDR1 is MGHRA and CDR2 is YSYEKL. V was pared by 2 bases and J by 3 bases, with 11 bases between. The CDR3 has 14 residues. The CDR3 DNA is TGCGCCAGCAGCCAATACCTCGACGGCTACGAGCAGTACTTC. This sequence encodes CASSQYLDGYEQYF.

V gene TRBV3-1 combines with J gene TRBJ1-2; 9 bases align to TRBD1. Germline V CDR1 and CDR2: LGHDT, YNNKEL (reference sequence). The CDR3 has 13 residues. The V and J ends lost 4 bases and 7 bases, in that order; junction bases with no gene match: 4. The CDR3 is CASSLRDRVGYTF. The DNA for the CDR3 is TGTGCCAGCAGCCTCCGGGACAGGGTTGGCTACACCTTC.

The CDR3 DNA sequence: TGTGCCAGCAGTTCAGCAGGCTCCGTAAGCACTGAAGCTTTCTTT. Translation: CASSSAGSVSTEAFF. The rearrangement uses TRBV12-3 or TRBV12-4 and TRBJ1-1; D is undetermined. This CDR3 contains 15 residues. With 4 bases removed from V and 4 bases from J, the gap between germline ends came to 16 bases.

This chain links TRBV10-3 with TRBJ2-3; 9 bases line up with TRBD2. Looked up from germline, CDR1 is ENHRY and CDR2 is SYGVKD. The CDR3 has 14 amino acids. V was pared by 6 bases and J by 2 bases, with 3 bases of the junction left unmatched. CDR3 region: CAIRLAGNTDTQYF. The CDR3 DNA reads TGTGCCATCAGACTAGCGGGTAACACAGATACGCAGTATTTT.

The table lists this clonotype with a few counts. The rearrangement uses TRBV2 and TRBJ2-5; 8 nucleotides match TRBD1. Losses at the gene ends were 6 bases for V and 7 bases for J; bases not matched to a gene: 4. The CDR3 is 12 residues long. The germline gives CDR1 SNHLY, CDR2 FYNNEI. The CDR3 protein is CASRRQGTTQYF. The CDR3 DNA is TGTGCCAGCAGAAGACAGGGGACGACCCAGTACTTC.

This chain joins TRBV7-6 and TRBJ2-3, with D tentatively TRBD1 (6 bases). Trimming stripped 2 bases from V and 4 bases from J, with 10 bases between. CDR1 SGHVS and CDR2 FNYEAQ come from the germline V gene. This CDR3 spans 14 amino acids. The CDR3 DNA reads TGTGCCAGCAGCTTACAGGGGAACCCAGATACGCAGTATTTT. This sequence encodes CASSLQGNPDTQYF.

This clonotype was detected a few times. The V call is TRBV7-9, the J call TRBJ2-7, with 10 bases aligning to TRBD1. Germline V lookup: CDR1 SEHNR, CDR2 FQNEAQ (reference sequence). The V segment lost 7 bases and the J segment 4 bases; nucleotides outside the gene matches: 7. This CDR3 has 14 amino acids. The CDR3 is CASKFDRGPYEQYF. In nucleotides, the CDR3 is TGTGCCAGCAAATTCGACAGGGGGCCTTACGAGCAGTACTTC.

V and J are TRBV4-2 and TRBJ2-6; TRBD1 is a possible D gene (6 bases). V lost 4 bases, J lost 0 bases, and 13 bases lay in between. The CDR3 has 17 amino acids. Germline CDR1 and CDR2: LGHNA and YNFKEQ. The CDR3 loop is CASSPDRPLSGANVLTF. The CDR3 DNA reads as TGTGCCAGCAGCCCCGACAGGCCACTCTCTGGGGCCAACGTCCTGACTTTC.

V gene TRBV6-5 combines with J gene TRBJ1-1; no reliable D call. There are 15 residues in the CDR3. Trimming removed 0 bases at V and 6 bases at J, with 14 bases between. The germline CDR1 and CDR2 sequences are MNHEY and SVGAGI. DNA for the CDR3: TGTGCCAGCAGTTACTCAGTCCAGGTTTACGCTGAAGCTTTCTTT. Translated, it gives CASSYSVQVYAEAFF.

In this sample, this clonotype turned up a few times. CDR3 nucleotides: TGTGCCAGCAGCCGCGGGGGGACCCATGTGGGGGCCAACGTCCTGACTTTC. It translates to CASSRGGTHVGANVLTF. This chain links TRBV7-2 with TRBJ2-6; 8 bases align to TRBD2. The CDR3 spans 17 residues. V lost 5 bases, J lost 4 bases, and 10 bases stayed unmatched. In germline, CDR1 is SGHTA, CDR2 FQGNSA.

The rearrangement links TRBV29-1 to TRBJ2-5; the D gene could be TRBD1 or TRBD2 (5 bases each). The CDR3 totals 14 residues. V dropped 6 bases and J dropped 5 bases, with 19 bases sitting between them. Germline V gene data show CDR1 as SQVTM and CDR2 as ANQGSEA. Here the CDR3 reads CSVERGDLGETQYF. CDR3 nucleotides: TGCAGCGTCGAGCGTGGGGACCTAGGGGAGACCCAGTACTTC.

This clonotype occurred many times. V usage is TRBV7-6 and J usage is TRBJ2-5, with D perhaps matching TRBD1 or TRBD2 (5 bases each). The germline V gene has CDR1 SGHVS and CDR2 FNYEAQ. The V gene lost 7 bases and the J gene lost 6 bases, with 18 bases spanning the gap. The CDR3 loop spans 14 amino acids. The CDR3 loop is CASTPPRGPQTQYF. DNA for the CDR3: TGTGCCAGCACACCTCCCCGGGGACCCCAGACCCAGTACTTC.

This clonotype was recorded a few times. This chain joins TRBV12-3 or TRBV12-4 and TRBJ2-5, with D perhaps matching TRBD1 (6 bases). CDR3 size: 13 residues. The ends were cut back, 5 bases at V and 2 bases at J, with 9 bases in the middle. The CDR3 sequence is CASSGQLQETQYF. The CDR3 DNA follows: TGTGCCAGCAGTGGACAGCTTCAAGAGACCCAGTACTTC.